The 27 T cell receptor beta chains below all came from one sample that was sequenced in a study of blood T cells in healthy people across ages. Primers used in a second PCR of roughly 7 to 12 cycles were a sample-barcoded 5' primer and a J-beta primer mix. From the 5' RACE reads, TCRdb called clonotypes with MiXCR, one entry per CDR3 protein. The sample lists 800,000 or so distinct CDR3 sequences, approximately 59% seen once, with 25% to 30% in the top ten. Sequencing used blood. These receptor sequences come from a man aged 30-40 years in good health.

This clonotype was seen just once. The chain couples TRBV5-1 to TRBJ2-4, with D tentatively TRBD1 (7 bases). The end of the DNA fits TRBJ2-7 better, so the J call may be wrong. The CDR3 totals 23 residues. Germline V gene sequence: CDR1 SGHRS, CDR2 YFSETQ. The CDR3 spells CASRSSPGTAGWAFGDVNDEQYF. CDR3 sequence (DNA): TGCGCCAGCAGGTCCTCGCCCGGGACAGCGGGTTGGGCTTTTGGGGACGTTAACGACGAGCAGTACTTC.

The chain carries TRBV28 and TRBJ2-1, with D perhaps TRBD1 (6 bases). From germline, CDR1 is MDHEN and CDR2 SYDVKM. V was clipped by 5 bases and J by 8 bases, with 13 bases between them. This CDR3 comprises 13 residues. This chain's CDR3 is CASSVQGEDEQFF. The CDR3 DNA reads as TGTGCCAGCAGTGTACAGGGAGAGGATGAGCAGTTCTTC.

CDR3: CASIGRNQETQYF. In nucleotides, the CDR3 is TGTGCCAGCATTGGACGGAACCAAGAGACCCAGTACTTC. The chain joins TRBV2 to TRBJ2-5; D not certain. The V and J ends lost 7 bases and 0 bases respectively, with 9 bases between them. This CDR3 comprises 13 residues. Per germline, CDR1 SNHLY and CDR2 FYNNEI.

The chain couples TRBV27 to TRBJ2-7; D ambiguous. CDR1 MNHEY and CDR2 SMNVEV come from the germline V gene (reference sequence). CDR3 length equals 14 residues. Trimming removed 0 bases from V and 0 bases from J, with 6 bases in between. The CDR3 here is CASSLSTYSYEQYF. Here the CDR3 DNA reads TGTGCCAGCAGTTTATCGACCTACTCCTACGAGCAGTACTTC.

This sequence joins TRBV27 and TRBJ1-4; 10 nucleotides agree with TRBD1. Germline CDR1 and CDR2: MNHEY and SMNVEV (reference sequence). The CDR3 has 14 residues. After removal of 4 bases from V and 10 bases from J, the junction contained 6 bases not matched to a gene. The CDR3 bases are TGTGCCAGCAGTTACGACAGGGGGCAGGGAAAACTGTTTTTT. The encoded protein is CASSYDRGQGKLFF.

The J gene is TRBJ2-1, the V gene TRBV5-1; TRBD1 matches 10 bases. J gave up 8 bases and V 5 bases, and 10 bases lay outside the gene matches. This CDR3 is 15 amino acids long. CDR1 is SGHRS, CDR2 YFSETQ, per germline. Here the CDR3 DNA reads TGCGCCAGCAGTCGGGACAGGGGCGATGGGGATGAGCAGTTCTTC. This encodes CASSRDRGDGDEQFF. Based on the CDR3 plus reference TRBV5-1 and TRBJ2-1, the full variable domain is KAGVTQTPRYLIKTRGQQVTLSCSPISGHRSVSWYQQTPGQGLQFLFEYFSETQRNKGNFPGRFSGRQFSNSRSEMNVSTLELGDSALYLCASSRDRGDGDEQFFGPGTRLTVL.

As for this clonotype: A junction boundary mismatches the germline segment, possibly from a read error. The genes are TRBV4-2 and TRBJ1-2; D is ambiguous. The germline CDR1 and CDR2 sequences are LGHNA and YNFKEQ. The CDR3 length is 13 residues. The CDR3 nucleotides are TGTGTCAGCAGCCAAGATCGAGTGTATGGCTACACCTTC. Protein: CVSSQDRVYGYTF.

CDR3 in DNA: TGTGCCAGCGGCACTGGTAGCAGTATCGCCTACGAGCAGTACTTC. Translated, it gives CASGTGSSIAYEQYF. J is TRBJ2-7 and V is TRBV28, with D unclear. CDR3 length: 15 amino acids. Looked up from germline, CDR1 is MDHEN and CDR2 is SYDVKM. The V gene lost 8 bases and the J gene lost 2 bases, with 19 bases spanning the gap.

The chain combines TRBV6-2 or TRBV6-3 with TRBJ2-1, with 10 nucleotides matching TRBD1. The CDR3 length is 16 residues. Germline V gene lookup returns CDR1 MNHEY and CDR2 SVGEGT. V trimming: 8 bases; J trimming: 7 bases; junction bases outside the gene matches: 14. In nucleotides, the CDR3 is TGTGCCAGCTCCTCAAGGACAGGGGGTAAGGGGAATGAGCAGTTCTTC. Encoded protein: CASSSRTGGKGNEQFF.

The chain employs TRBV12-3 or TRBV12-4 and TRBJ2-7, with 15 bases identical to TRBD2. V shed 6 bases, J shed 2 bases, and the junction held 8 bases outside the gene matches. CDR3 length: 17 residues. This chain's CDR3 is CASRVGTSGGSTYEQYF. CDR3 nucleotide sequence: TGTGCCAGCAGGGTAGGGACTAGCGGGGGGTCCACCTACGAGCAGTACTTC.

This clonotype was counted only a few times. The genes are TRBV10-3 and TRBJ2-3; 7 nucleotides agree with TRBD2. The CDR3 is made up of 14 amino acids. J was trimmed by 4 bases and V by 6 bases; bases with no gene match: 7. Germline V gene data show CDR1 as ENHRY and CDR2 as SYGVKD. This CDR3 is CAIRLAGEADTQYF. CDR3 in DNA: TGTGCCATCAGGTTGGCGGGGGAGGCAGATACGCAGTATTTT.

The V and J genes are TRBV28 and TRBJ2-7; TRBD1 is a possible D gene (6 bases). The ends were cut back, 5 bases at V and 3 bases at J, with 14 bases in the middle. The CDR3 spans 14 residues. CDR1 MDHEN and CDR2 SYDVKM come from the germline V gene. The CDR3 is CASSTPGQFYEQYF. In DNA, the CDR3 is TGTGCCAGCAGTACACCGGGACAATTCTACGAGCAGTACTTC.

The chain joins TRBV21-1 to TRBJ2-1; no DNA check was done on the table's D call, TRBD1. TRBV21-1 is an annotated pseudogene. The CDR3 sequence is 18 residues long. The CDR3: CASSKDSRAKGWGNEQFF. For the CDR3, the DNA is TGTGCCAGCAGCAAAGATAGCCGAGCCAAGGGATGGGGGAATGAGCAGTTCTTC.

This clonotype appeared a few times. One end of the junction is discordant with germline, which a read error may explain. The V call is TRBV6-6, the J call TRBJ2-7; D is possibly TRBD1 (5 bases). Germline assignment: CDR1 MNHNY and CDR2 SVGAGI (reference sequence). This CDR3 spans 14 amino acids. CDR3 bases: TGTGCCAGCAGTTACTCCCGAGCAGGGAACGAACAGTACTTC. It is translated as CASSYSRAGNEQYF.

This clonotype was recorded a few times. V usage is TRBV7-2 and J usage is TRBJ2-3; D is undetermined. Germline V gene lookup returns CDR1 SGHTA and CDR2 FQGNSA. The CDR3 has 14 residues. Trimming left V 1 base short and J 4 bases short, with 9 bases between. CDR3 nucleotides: TGTGCCAGCAGCTTAGGGACCGAGGCAGATACGCAGTATTTT. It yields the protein CASSLGTEADTQYF.

CDR3 coding DNA: TGTGCCATCAGCTCCGGGGGCGGCTCTAGCACAGATACGCAGTATTTT. Encoded protein: CAISSGGGSSTDTQYF. The chain carries TRBV10-3 and TRBJ2-3; either TRBD1 or TRBD2 may fit D (6 bases each). V was trimmed by 6 bases and J by 0 bases, leaving 16 bases between them. There are 16 residues in the CDR3. The germline V gene has CDR1 ENHRY and CDR2 SYGVKD.

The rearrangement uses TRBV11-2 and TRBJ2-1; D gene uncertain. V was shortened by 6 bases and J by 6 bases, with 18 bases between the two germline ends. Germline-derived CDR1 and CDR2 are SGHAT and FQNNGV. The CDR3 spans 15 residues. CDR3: CASSPSLWQTNEQFF. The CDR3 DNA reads TGTGCCAGCAGTCCCTCTCTGTGGCAAACCAATGAGCAGTTCTTC.

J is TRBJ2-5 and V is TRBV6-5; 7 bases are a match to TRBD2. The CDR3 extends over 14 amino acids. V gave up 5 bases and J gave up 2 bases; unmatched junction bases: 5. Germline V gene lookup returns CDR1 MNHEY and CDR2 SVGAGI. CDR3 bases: TGTGCCAGCAGTCCTCCGGGACTACAAGAGACCCAGTACTTC. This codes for CASSPPGLQETQYF.

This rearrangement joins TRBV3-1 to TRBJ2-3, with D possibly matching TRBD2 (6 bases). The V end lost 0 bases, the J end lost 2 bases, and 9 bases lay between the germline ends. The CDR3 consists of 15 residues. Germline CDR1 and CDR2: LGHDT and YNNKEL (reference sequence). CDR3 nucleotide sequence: TGTGCCAGCAGCCAAGACGGGGGAATCACAGATACGCAGTATTTT. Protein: CASSQDGGITDTQYF.

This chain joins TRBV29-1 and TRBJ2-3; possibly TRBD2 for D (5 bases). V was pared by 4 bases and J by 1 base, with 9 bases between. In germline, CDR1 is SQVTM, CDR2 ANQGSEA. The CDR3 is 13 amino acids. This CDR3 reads CSVAGWGTDTQYF. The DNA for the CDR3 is TGCAGCGTTGCGGGATGGGGCACAGATACGCAGTATTTT.

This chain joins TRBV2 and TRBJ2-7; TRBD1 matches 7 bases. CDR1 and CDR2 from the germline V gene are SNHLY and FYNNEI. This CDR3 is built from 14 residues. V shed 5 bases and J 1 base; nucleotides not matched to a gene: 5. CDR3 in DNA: TGTGCCAGCAGTCGGGACAGCATGTCCTACGAGCAGTACTTC. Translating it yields CASSRDSMSYEQYF. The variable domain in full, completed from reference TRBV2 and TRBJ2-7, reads EPEVTQTPSHQVTQMGQEVILRCVPISNHLYFYWYRQILGQKVEFLVSFYNNEISEKSEIFDDQFSVERPDGSNFTLKIRSTKLEDSAMYFCASSRDSMSYEQYFGPGTRLTVT.

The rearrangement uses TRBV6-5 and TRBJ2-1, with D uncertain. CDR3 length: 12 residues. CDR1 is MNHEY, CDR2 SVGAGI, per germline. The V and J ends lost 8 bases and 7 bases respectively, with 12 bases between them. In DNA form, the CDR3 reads TGTGCCAGCGGATGGGGATGGAATGAGCAGTTCTTC. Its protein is CASGWGWNEQFF.

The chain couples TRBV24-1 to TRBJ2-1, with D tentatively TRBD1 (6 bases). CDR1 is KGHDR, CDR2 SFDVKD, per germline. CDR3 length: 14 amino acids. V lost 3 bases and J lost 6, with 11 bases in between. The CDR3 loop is CATSDLGQLNEQFF. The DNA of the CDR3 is TGTGCCACCAGTGATCTAGGACAGCTCAATGAGCAGTTCTTC.

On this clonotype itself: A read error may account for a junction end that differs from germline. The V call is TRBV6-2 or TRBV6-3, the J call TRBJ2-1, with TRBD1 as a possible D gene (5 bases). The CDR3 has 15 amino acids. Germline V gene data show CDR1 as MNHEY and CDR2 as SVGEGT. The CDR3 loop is CASRLQGSAYNEQFF. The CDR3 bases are TGTGCCAGCAGACTCCAGGGCTCTGCCTACAACGAGCAGTTCTTC.

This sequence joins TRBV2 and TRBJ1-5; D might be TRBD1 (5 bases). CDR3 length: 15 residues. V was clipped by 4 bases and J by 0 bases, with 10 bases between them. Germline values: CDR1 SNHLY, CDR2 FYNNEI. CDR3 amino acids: CASSGRQYSNQPQHF. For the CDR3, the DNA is TGTGCCAGCAGTGGTAGACAGTATAGCAATCAGCCCCAGCATTTT.

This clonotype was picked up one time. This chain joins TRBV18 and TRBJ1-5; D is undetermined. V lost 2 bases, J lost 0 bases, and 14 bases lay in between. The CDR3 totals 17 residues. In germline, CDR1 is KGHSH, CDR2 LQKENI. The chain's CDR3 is CASSPTQELNSNQPQHF. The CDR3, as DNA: TGTGCCAGCTCACCAACTCAGGAGTTAAATAGCAATCAGCCCCAGCATTTT.

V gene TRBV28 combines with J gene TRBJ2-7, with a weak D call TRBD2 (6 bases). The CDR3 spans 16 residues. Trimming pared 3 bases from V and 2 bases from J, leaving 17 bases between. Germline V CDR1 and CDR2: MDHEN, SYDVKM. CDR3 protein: CASSFRREQGAYEQYF. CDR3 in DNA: TGTGCCAGCAGTTTCCGCCGGGAGCAGGGAGCCTACGAGCAGTACTTC.